These 8 T cell receptor beta chains were all obtained from the same sample, sequenced in a study of cytomegalovirus exposure and HLA in healthy donors. Some clones are missing from TCRdb's copy, which holds only in-frame ones; the method was immunoSEQ multiplex PCR. The sample contains 150,000 to 250,000 clones, around 80% of which appear only once. The specimen sequenced was PBMCs. These receptors all come from a woman aged 30 to 39 in good health and CMV-seronegative.

The chain joins TRBV10-2 to TRBJ2-1; 13 nucleotides align to TRBD2. Trimming cost V 4 bases and J 8 bases; bases outside gene matches: 11. The CDR3 covers 17 residues. The germline CDR1 and CDR2 sequences are WSHSY and SAAADI. Written as DNA, the CDR3 is TGCGCCAGCAGTGCCTCGACTAGCGGGGGGTTAGGCGATGAGCAGTTCTTC. This codes for CASSASTSGGLGDEQFF.

The chain combines TRBV10-3 with TRBJ2-7, with D possibly being TRBD1 (6 bases). From germline, CDR1 is ENHRY and CDR2 SYGVKD. The CDR3 consists of 12 residues. Trimming shortened V by 9 bases and J by 3 bases, and 12 bases separated the two germline ends. The CDR3 loop is CAIQGVGYEQYF. Written as DNA, the CDR3 is TGTGCCATACAGGGAGTGGGCTACGAGCAGTACTTC.

The rearrangement links TRBV5-6 to TRBJ2-1; a weak D match, TRBD1 (5 bases). This CDR3 spans 15 amino acids. V gave up 3 bases and J gave up 0 bases, with 10 bases separating them. Germline V gene data show CDR1 as SGHDT and CDR2 as YYEEEE. The CDR3 is CASSYGHDSYNEQFF. The CDR3 DNA follows: TGTGCCAGCAGCTACGGACACGACTCCTACAATGAGCAGTTCTTC.

V gene TRBV11-3 combines with J gene TRBJ2-5, with D tentatively TRBD2 (6 bases). V gave up 1 base and J gave up 3 bases, with 9 bases separating them. Per the germline V gene, CDR1 is SGHNT and CDR2 is YENEEA. This CDR3 is built from 14 residues. CDR3 in DNA: TGTGCCAGCAGCTTAGGCGGGGCTGAAGAGACCCAGTACTTC. This sequence encodes CASSLGGAEETQYF.

This clone was seen a handful of times. The chain uses TRBV5-4 and TRBJ1-2; 7 nucleotides line up with TRBD1. CDR1 SGHNT and CDR2 YYREEE come from the germline V gene (reference sequence). V shed 2 bases and J 8 bases; nucleotides not matched to a gene: 6. This CDR3 is 13 amino acids long. CDR3 loop: CASSFDRVGGYTF. Written as DNA, the CDR3 is TGTGCCAGCAGCTTCGACAGGGTGGGGGGCTACACCTTC. Looking up the rest from reference TRBV5-4 and TRBJ1-2 gives the full variable domain: ETGVTQSPTHLIKTRGQQVTLRCSSQSGHNTVSWYQQALGQGPQFIFQYYREEENGRGNFPPRFSGLQFPNYSSELNVNALELDDSALYLCASSFDRVGGYTFGSGTRLTVV.

The gene calls are TRBV7-9 and TRBJ2-2; the D gene is possibly TRBD2 (6 bases). Per the germline V gene, CDR1 is SEHNR and CDR2 is FQNEAQ (reference sequence). The CDR3 sequence is 16 residues long. V was shortened by 1 base and J by 6 bases, with 15 bases between the two germline ends. The CDR3 sequence: CASSLGGGRIPGELFF. CDR3 DNA sequence: TGTGCCAGCAGCTTAGGTGGGGGGAGAATACCCGGGGAGCTGTTTTTT.

The V and J genes are TRBV28 and TRBJ2-7; 7 nucleotides agree with TRBD2. V was pared by 6 bases and J by 2 bases, with 10 bases of the junction left unmatched. The germline CDR1 and CDR2 sequences are MDHEN and SYDVKM. The CDR3 has 15 residues. The CDR3 DNA follows: TGTGCCAGCAGACCTCGGGACTACCCGACCTACGAGCAGTACTTC. This translates into CASRPRDYPTYEQYF.

In DNA form, the CDR3 reads TGTGCCAGCAAACCAGGGGGCTCTGGGGCCAACGTCCTGACTTTC. Amino acids: CASKPGGSGANVLTF. The gene calls are TRBV6-1 and TRBJ2-6, with 7 bases identical to TRBD1. CDR1 and CDR2 from the germline V gene are MNHNS and SASEGT. The CDR3 is made up of 15 amino acids. V dropped 7 bases and J dropped 0; count of bases not matched to a gene: 3.